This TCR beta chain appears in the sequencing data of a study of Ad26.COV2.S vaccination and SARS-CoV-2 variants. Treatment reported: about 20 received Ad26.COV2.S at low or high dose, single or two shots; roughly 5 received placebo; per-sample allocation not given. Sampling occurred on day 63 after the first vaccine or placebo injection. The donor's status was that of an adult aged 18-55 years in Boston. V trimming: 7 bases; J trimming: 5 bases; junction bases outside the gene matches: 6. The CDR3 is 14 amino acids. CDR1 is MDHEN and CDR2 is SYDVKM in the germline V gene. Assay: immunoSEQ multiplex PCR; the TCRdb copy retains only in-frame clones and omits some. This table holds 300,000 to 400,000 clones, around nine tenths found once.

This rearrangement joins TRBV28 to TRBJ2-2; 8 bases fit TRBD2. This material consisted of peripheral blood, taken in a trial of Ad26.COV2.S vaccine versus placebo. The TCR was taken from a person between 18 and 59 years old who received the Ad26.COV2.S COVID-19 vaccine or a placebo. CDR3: CASTGRVGTGELFF. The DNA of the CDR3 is TGTGCCAGCACCGGGAGGGTGGGAACCGGGGAGCTGTTTTTT.